There are many counts of the clone carrying this TCR beta chain. Its antigen is unidentified. The sample belongs to a study of Graves' ophthalmopathy and Graves' hyperthyroidism. The TCR beta CDR3 regions underwent amplification from RNA transcripts. First-round RT-PCR relied on HTBI primers, and a second-round multiplex PCR came next. TCRdb reprocessed the multiplex PCR reads with MiXCR, giving one entry per CDR3 protein. The table has 560,000 or so distinct CDR3 sequences, 35% to 40% seen once. The CDR3 loop spans 14 amino acids. Trimming pared 6 bases from V and 4 bases from J, leaving 15 bases between. Germline values: CDR1 MDHEN, CDR2 SYDVKM. Study results and limitations: Ophthalmopathy progression was predicted with approximately 68% sensitivity and 72.22% specificity.

The rearrangement joins TRBV28 to TRBJ2-5, with D tentatively TRBD2 (5 bases). Sample: peripheral blood or thyroid tissue (not recorded which). The TCR originated in an adult man with Graves' hyperthyroidism. The CDR3 sequence: CASSPTLGGETQYF. DNA for the CDR3: TGTGCCAGCAGCCCAACACTAGGAGGAGAGACCCAGTACTTC.